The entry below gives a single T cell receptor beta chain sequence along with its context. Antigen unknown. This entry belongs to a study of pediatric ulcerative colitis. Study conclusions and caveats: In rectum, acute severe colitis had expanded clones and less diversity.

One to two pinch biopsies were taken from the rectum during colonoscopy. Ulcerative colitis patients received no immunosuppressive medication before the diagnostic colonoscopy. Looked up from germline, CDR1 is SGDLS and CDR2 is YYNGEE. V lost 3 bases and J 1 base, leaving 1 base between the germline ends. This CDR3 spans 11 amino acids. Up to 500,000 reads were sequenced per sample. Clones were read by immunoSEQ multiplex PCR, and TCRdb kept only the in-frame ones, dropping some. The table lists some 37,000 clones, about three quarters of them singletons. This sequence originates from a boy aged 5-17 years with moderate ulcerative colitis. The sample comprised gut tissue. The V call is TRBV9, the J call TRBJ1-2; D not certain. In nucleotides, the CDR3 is TGTGCCAGCAGCGATAACTATGGCTACACCTTC. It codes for CASSDNYGYTF.